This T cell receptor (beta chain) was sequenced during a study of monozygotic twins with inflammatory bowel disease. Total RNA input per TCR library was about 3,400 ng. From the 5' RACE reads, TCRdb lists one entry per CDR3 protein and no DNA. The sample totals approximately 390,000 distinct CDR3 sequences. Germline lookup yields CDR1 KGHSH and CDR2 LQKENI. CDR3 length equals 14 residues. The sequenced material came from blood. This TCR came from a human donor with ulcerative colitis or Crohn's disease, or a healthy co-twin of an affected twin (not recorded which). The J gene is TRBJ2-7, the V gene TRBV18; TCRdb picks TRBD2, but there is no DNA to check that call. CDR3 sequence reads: CASSPTSGTYEQYF.